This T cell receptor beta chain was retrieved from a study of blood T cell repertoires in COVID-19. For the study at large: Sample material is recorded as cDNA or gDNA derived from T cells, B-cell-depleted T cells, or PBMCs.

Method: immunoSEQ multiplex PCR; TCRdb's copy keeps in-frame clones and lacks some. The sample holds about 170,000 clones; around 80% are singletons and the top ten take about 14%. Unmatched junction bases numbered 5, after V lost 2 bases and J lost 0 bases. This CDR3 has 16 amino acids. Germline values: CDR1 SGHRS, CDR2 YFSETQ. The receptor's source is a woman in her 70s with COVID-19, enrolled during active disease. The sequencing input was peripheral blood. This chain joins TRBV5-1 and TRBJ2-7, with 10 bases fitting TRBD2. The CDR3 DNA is TGCGCCAGCAGCTTTCTCCCTAGCGGGAGCTCCTACGAGCAGTACTTC. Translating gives CASSFLPSGSSYEQYF.